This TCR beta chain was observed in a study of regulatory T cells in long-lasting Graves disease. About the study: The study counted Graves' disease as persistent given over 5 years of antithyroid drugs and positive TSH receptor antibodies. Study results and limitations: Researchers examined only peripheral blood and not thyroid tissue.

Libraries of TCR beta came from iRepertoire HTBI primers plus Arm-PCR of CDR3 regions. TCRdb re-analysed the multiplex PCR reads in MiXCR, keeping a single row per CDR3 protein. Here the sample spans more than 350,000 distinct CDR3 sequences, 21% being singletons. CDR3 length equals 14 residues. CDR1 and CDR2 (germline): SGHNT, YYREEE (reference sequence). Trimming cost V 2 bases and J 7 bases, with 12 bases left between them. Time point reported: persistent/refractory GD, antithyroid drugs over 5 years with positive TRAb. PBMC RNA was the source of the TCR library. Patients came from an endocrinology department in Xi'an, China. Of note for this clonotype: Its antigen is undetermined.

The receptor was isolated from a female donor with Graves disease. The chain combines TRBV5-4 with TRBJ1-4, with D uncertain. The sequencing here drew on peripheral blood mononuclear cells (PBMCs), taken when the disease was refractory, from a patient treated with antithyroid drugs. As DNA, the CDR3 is TGTGCCAGCAGCTTTGACCTCGGGAGTGAAAAACTGTTTTTT. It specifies CASSFDLGSEKLFF.